This entry describes one T cell receptor beta chain. The target of this receptor is not known. No base quality values were provided; no much bigger clone lies one nucleotide off. The source of the sample is a study of OX40 agonist ivuxolimab in advanced cancers. Study-level background: Ivuxolimab, which targeted the costimulatory receptor OX40 (CD134), was an agonistic, fully human IgG2 monoclonal antibody. Intravenous ivuxolimab was administered to patients every 2 weeks at six dose levels: 0.01, 0.1, 0.3, 1.5, 3 and 10 mg/kg. Among the roughly 50 dose-escalation patients, around 19 had hepatocellular carcinoma, 15 or so melanoma, 9 renal cell carcinoma and 9 head and neck cancer. In the dose-escalation cohort, about four fifths of patients were male, and the mean age was approximately 60 years with a range of roughly 20 to 79. Patients were allowed to have had prior anti-PD-1, anti-PD-L1 or anti-CTLA-4 therapy, and around 40% of the dose-escalation patients had previously received checkpoint inhibitors. Three dose-escalation patients achieved partial responses, one with hepatocellular carcinoma and two with cutaneous melanoma. Peripheral TCRbeta sequencing was intended to test whether TCR sequence diversity was altered and clonal T-cell expansion was caused by ivuxolimab. The paper reports the monotherapy dose-escalation portion (N of about 51 patients) of the phase I ivuxolimab trial.

For sequencing of the TCRbeta CDR3 region, genomic DNA was extracted from the sorted cells. TCRbeta CDR3 regions were sequenced using the immunoSEQ Assay. In its TCRdb copy, this immuneACCESS table keeps in-frame sequences only and misses some clones. Where compared with another copy, unresolved V genes explain less than half of these, and the others have no known cause. Recorded for this sample are some 72,000 clones; around 92% of them occurred a single time. The ten largest clones add up to about 11% of the sample. The investigation overall reported the following: After ivuxolimab, CD8+ T cells had more expanded clones than CD4+ T cells on average. At doses of 0.1 to 3.0 mg/kg, clonal expansion of both CD4+ and CD8+ T cells in blood was seen between baseline and week 6. Which antigens the clonally expanded peripheral T cells were specific for was not determined. In partial responders in the 0.1-3.0 mg/kg groups, normalized peripheral clonal expansion was found to be among the lowest, especially among CD8+ T cells. Low levels of normalized T-cell clonal expansion were also shown by some nonresponding patients.

Patients with a history of autoimmune disease or receiving systemic immunosuppression were excluded from the trial. In every dose cohort, peripheral blood was drawn for TCR sequencing at baseline, cycle 4 day 1, and cycle 7 day 1. The samples were taken from a phase I, first-in-human, multicenter, open-label dose-escalation trial of ivuxolimab. Adults with locally advanced or metastatic head and neck squamous cell, hepatocellular, melanoma or renal cell carcinoma were enrolled in the trial. Before TCR sequencing, CD4+ T cells and CD8+ T cells were sorted from peripheral blood as separate populations. The source was CD4+ or CD8+ T cells sorted from blood, collected in a trial of the OX40 agonist ivuxolimab. This clonotype was sampled from an adult with an advanced solid tumor such as melanoma, head and neck, liver or kidney cancer.

DNA sequence: TGTGCCAGCAGCTCGGGCGGACAGGGGCCCCTTGAGAATCAGCCCCAGCATTTT. The resulting protein is CASSSGGQGPLENQPQHF. The chain is encoded by TRBV5-6 joined to TRBJ1-5, with 9 junctional bases fitting TRBD1. From cysteine to phenylalanine, the CDR3 is 18 amino acids long. Just the 54-base CDR3 DNA is kept, in frame starting at base 1. After removal of 3 bases from V and 4 bases from J, the junction retains 14 bases not matched to a gene. CDR1 and CDR2, per the germline V gene, are SGHDT and YYEEEE.